Reported below is one T cell receptor beta chain. This entry comes from a study of T cell changes during pregnancy in multiple sclerosis. Germline CDR1 reads SGDLS; CDR2 reads YYNGEE. This CDR3 region has 14 residues. Deletions cut 3 bases from V and 6 bases from J, with 12 bases between. Assay: immunoSEQ multiplex PCR; the TCRdb copy retains only in-frame clones and omits some. The sample records 65,000 to 85,000 clones, approximately 91% being singletons. The receptor was isolated from a female donor with multiple sclerosis, enrolled in a pregnancy study. The sequences come from peripheral blood, collected in the third trimester of pregnancy. The chain is built from TRBV9 and TRBJ2-2, with TRBD1 as a possible D gene (5 bases). The CDR3 loop reads CASSADRSSGELFF. CDR3 coding DNA: TGTGCCAGCAGCGCTGACAGATCCTCCGGGGAGCTGTTTTTT. Complete variable domain (other parts from reference TRBV9 and TRBJ2-2): DSGVTQTPKHLITATGQRVTLRCSPRSGDLSVYWYQQSLDQGLQFLIQYYNGEERAKGNILERFSAQQFPDLHSELNLSSLELGDSALYFCASSADRSSGELFFGEGSRLTVL.